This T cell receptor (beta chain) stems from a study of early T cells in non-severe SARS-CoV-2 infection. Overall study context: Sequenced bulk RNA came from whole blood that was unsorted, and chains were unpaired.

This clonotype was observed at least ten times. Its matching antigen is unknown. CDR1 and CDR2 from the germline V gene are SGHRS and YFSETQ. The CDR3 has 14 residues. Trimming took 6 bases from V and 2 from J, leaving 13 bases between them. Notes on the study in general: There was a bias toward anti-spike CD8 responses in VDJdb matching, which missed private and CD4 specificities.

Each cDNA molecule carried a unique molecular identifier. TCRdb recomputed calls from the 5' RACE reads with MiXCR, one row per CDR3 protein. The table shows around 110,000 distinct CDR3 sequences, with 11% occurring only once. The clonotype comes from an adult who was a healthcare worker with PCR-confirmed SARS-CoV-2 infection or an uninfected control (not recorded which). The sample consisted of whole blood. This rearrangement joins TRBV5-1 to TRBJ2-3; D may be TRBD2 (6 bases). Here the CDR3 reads CASKVGGNTDTQYF. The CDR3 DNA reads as TGCGCCAGCAAGGTCGGCGGGAACACAGATACGCAGTATTTT. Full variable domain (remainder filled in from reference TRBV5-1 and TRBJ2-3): KAGVTQTPRYLIKTRGQQVTLSCSPISGHRSVSWYQQTPGQGLQFLFEYFSETQRNKGNFPGRFSGRQFSNSRSEMNVSTLELGDSALYLCASKVGGNTDTQYFGPGTRLTVL.